The 2 T cell receptor beta chains below were found in one sample sequenced in a study of tumor-infiltrating lymphocytes in primary liver carcinoma. The investigators made TCR beta cDNA from approximately 510 ng total RNA, using a constant-region primer. Three nested multiplex PCR rounds of slightly modified ARM-PCR generated TCR beta libraries. Rounds one and two of PCR, each of 10 cycles, were primed with TRBV1-TRBV30 forward primers and a C-beta reverse primer. One entry per CDR3 protein results from TCRdb running MiXCR on the multiplex PCR reads. The sample carries about 350,000 distinct CDR3 sequences, approximately 64% recorded once. Unsorted whole blood supplied the RNA, and germline DNA was extracted too. Sequenced input: peripheral blood. The receptors were sampled from a man aged 40-55 years with primary liver carcinoma and hepatitis B virus infection.

This clonotype was detected once. V gene TRBV11-2 combines with J gene TRBJ1-1; TRBD1 aligns across 7 bases. CDR3 size: 14 residues. Per germline, CDR1 SGHAT and CDR2 FQNNGV. Trimming took 8 bases from V and 6 from J; bases not matched to a gene: 12. CDR3 nucleotides: TGTGCCAGCGTCGGTAAGGGGACAGACGCTGAAGCTTTCTTT. This translates into CASVGKGTDAEAFF. Looking up the rest from reference TRBV11-2 and TRBJ1-1 gives the full variable domain: EAGVAQSPRYKIIEKRQSVAFWCNPISGHATLYWYQQILGQGPKLLIQFQNNGVVDDSQLPKDRFSAERLKGVDSTLKIQPAKLEDSAVYLCASVGKGTDAEAFFGQGTRLTVV.

This clonotype was recorded many times. J is TRBJ1-4 and V is TRBV4-2, with D hard to call. The CDR3 has 16 residues. Germline assignment: CDR1 LGHNA and CDR2 YNFKEQ. Trimming removed 0 bases from V and 2 bases from J, with 10 bases in between. The DNA of the CDR3 is TGTGCCAGCAGCCAAGATCAGGACGGGACTAATGAAAAACTGTTTTTT. It encodes CASSQDQDGTNEKLFF.